The T cell receptor (beta chain) under discussion was sequenced for a study of blood T cells in healthy people across ages. The CDR3 is 16 residues long. Trimming shortened V by 5 bases and J by 8 bases, and 21 bases separated the two germline ends. Germline lookup yields CDR1 SEHNR and CDR2 FQNEAQ (reference sequence). A word on this clonotype: Its antigen remains unknown.

The study, taken as a whole, reports: There were more naive CD4+ cells and higher diversity in long-lived donors than in aged donors. With age, beta diversity per million T cells declined roughly linearly, significantly by 40 to 50.

Next came a second PCR, run for 7 to 11 cycles, which used a sample-barcoded 5' primer along with a J-beta primer mix. TCRdb recomputed calls from the 5' RACE reads with MiXCR, one row per CDR3 protein. The sample yields approximately 780,000 distinct CDR3 sequences, roughly 26% seen once. These data were also reused for a study on T cells of mothers and their children. That study reports: Sequencing got over 8.5 million TCR beta CDR3 reads from each mother and some 3 million from each child. Slightly higher, non-significant overlap characterized related mother-child pairs relative to unrelated pairs.

What was sequenced was blood. The chain recombines TRBV7-9 with TRBJ1-4; weak D call: TRBD1 (5 bases). This clonotype was sampled from a boy aged 5 to 17 in good health. The CDR3 DNA follows: TGTGCCAGCAGCCCGACCAGGGCTCGGACGAGCGAAAAACTGTTTTTT. This gives the protein CASSPTRARTSEKLFF.